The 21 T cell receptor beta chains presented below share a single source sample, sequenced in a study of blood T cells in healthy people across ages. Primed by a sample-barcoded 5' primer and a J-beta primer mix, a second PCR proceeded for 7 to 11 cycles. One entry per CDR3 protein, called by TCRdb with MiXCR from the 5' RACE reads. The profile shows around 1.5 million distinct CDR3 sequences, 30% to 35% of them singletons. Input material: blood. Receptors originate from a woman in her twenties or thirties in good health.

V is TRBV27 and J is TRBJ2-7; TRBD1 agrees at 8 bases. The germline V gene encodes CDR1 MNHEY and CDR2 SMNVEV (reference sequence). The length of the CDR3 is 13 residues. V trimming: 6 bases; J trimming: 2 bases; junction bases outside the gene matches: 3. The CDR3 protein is CASSEDRAYEQYF. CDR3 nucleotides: TGTGCCAGCAGCGAGGACAGGGCCTACGAGCAGTACTTC.

The CDR3 DNA is TGTGCCAGCAGCACCGGGACTAGGGGGTCCTATAATTCACCCCTCCACTTT. Its translation is CASSTGTRGSYNSPLHF. The rearrangement joins TRBV6-1 to TRBJ1-6, with a possible D match to TRBD1 (6 bases). Germline loops: CDR1 MNHNS, CDR2 SASEGT. V lost 6 bases to trimming and J lost 1 base, with 16 bases between them. This CDR3 has 17 residues.

The CDR3 sequence: CASSDPGQGYYGYTF. The CDR3 DNA is TGTGCCAGCAGTGACCCAGGACAGGGATACTATGGCTACACCTTC. The chain joins TRBV6-4 to TRBJ1-2; 8 bases are a match to TRBD1. Germline CDR1 MRHNA, CDR2 SNTAGT. The trim removed 2 bases at V and 3 bases at J, leaving 5 bases unmatched. The CDR3 totals 15 residues.

The chain's CDR3 is CASSQTDYNSPLHF. The DNA of the CDR3 is TGTGCCAGCTCACAGACAGATTATAATTCACCCCTCCACTTT. The chain couples TRBV18 to TRBJ1-6; maybe TRBD1 (5 bases). CDR1 KGHSH and CDR2 LQKENI come from the germline V gene. V lost 4 bases, J lost 4 bases, and 8 bases lay in between. The CDR3 spans 14 residues.

Here the CDR3 DNA reads TGTGCCAGCAGATCCGACGGGGAGCTGTTTTTT. This encodes CASRSDGELFF. This chain uses TRBV2 with TRBJ2-2; D unresolved. The ends were cut back, 6 bases at V and 7 bases at J, with 6 bases in the middle. CDR1 is SNHLY and CDR2 is FYNNEI in the germline V gene. CDR3 size: 11 residues.

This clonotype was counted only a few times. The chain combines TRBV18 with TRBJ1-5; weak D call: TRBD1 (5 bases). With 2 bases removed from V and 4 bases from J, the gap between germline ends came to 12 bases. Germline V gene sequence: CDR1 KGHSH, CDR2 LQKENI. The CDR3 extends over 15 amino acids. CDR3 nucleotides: TGTGCCAGCTCACCAAATTACGGGGGAAATCAGCCCCAGCATTTT. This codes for CASSPNYGGNQPQHF. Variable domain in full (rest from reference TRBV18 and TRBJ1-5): NAGVMQNPRHLVRRRGQEARLRCSPMKGHSHVYWYRQLPEEGLKFMVYLQKENIIDESGMPKERFSAEFPKEGPSILRIQQVVRGDSAAYFCASSPNYGGNQPQHFGDGTRLSIL.

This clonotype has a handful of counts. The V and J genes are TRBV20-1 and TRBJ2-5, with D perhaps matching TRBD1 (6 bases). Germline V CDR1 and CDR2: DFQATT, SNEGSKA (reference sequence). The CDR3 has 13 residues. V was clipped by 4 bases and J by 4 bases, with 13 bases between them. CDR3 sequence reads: CSATMGARETQYF. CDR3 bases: TGCAGTGCTACCATGGGGGCTCGAGAGACCCAGTACTTC.

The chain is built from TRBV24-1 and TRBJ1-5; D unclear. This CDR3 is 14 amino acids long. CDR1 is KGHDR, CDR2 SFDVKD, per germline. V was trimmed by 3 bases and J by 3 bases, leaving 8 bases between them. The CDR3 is CATSDGGDNQPQHF. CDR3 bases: TGTGCCACCAGTGATGGCGGAGACAATCAGCCCCAGCATTTT.

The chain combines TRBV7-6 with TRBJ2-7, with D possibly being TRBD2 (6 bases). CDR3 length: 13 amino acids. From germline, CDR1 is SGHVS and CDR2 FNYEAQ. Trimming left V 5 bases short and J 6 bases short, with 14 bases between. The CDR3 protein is CASSPEGRREQYF. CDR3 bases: TGTGCCAGCAGCCCGGAGGGACGCCGCGAGCAGTACTTC.

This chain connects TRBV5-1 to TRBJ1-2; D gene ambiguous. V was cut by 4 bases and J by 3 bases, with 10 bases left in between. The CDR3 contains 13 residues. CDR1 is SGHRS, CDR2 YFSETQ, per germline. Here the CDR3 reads CASSDVRDYGYTF. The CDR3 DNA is TGCGCCAGCAGCGATGTAAGGGACTATGGCTACACCTTC.

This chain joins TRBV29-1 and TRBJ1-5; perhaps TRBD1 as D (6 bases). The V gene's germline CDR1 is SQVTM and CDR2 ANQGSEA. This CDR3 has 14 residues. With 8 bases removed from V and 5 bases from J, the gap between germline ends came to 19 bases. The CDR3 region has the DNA TGCAGCACCCTGACAGGCGAATACGATCAGCCCCAGCATTTT. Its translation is CSTLTGEYDQPQHF.

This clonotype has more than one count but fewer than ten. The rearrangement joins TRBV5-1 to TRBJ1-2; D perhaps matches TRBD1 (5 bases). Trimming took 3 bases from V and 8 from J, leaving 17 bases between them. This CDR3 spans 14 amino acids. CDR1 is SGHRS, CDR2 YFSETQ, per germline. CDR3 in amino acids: CASSSLQDPGGYTF. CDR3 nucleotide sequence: TGCGCCAGCAGCTCGCTACAGGATCCAGGAGGCTACACCTTC.

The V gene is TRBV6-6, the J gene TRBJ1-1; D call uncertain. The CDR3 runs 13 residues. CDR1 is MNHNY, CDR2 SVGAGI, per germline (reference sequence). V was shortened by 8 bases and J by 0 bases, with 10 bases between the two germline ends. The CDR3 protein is CASGSTLNTEAFF. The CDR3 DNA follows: TGTGCCAGCGGTTCGACCCTGAACACTGAAGCTTTCTTT.

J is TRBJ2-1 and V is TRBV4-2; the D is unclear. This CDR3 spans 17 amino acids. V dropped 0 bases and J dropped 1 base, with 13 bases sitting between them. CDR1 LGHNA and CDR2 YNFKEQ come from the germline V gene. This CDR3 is CASSQDLGARSYNEQFF. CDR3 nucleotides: TGTGCCAGCAGCCAAGATCTCGGCGCAAGATCCTACAATGAGCAGTTCTTC.

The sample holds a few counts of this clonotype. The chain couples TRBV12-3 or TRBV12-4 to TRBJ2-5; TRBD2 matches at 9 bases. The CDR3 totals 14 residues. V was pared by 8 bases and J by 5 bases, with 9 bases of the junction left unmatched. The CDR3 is CASAGGGAEETQYF. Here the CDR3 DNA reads TGTGCCAGCGCCGGCGGGGGGGCCGAGGAGACCCAGTACTTC.

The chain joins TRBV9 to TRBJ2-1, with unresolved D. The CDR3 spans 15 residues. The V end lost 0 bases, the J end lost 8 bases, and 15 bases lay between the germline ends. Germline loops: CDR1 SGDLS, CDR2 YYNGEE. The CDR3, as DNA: TGTGCCAGCAGCGTAGGGAGTTCCCTAGGAGATGAGCAGTTCTTC. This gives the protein CASSVGSSLGDEQFF.

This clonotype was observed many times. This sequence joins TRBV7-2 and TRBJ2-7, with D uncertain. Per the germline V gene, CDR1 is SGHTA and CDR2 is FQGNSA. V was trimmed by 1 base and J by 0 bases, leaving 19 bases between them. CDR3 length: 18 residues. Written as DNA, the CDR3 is TGTGCCAGCAGCTTAGGGTCTATAGGCATCGTCAGCTCCTACGAGCAGTACTTC. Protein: CASSLGSIGIVSSYEQYF.

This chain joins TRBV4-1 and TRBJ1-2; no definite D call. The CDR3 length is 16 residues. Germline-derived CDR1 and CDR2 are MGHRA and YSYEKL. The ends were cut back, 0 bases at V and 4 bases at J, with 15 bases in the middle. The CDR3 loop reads CASSQDLGPGSYGYTF. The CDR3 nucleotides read TGCGCCAGCAGCCAAGATCTCGGCCCGGGGAGCTATGGCTACACCTTC.

DNA of the CDR3: TGTGCCAGCAGTTTTATTGGGACGGATGAGCAGTTCTTC. Protein: CASSFIGTDEQFF. The V call is TRBV27, the J call TRBJ2-1; D might be TRBD1 or TRBD2, each matching 5 bases. CDR1 MNHEY and CDR2 SMNVEV come from the germline V gene (reference sequence). V lost 3 bases, J lost 8 bases, and 11 bases lay in between. The CDR3 consists of 13 residues.

CDR3 sequence: CASSGRGGITDTQYF. CDR3 coding DNA: TGTGCCAGCAGTGGGAGAGGGGGAATCACAGATACGCAGTATTTT. The chain recombines TRBV28 with TRBJ2-3; TRBD1 might be the D (6 bases). V was cut by 5 bases and J by 2 bases, with 14 bases left in between. This CDR3 is built from 15 residues. Germline loops: CDR1 MDHEN, CDR2 SYDVKM. Looking up the rest from reference TRBV28 and TRBJ2-3 gives the full variable domain: DVKVTQSSRYLVKRTGEKVFLECVQDMDHENMFWYRQDPGLGLRLIYFSYDVKMKEKGDIPEGYSVSREKKERFSLILESASTNQTSMYLCASSGRGGITDTQYFGPGTRLTVL.

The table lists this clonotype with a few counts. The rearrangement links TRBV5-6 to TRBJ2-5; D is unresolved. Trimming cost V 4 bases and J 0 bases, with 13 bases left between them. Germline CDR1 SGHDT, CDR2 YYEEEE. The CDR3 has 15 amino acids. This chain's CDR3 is CASSLATAYQETQYF. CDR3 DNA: TGTGCCAGCAGCCTGGCGACGGCCTACCAAGAGACCCAGTACTTC.